This is a list of T cell receptor beta chains from one sample in a study of blood T cell repertoires in COVID-19. TCRdb keeps only in-frame clones here, not all; method: immunoSEQ multiplex PCR. The table shows tens of thousands of clones, with about 70% occurring only once. The sequenced sample was peripheral blood. The origin of the receptors is a man in his fifties or sixties with active or convalescent COVID-19. The CDR3 runs from the conserved cysteine through the conserved F or W. The order of the fields is CDR3 DNA, CDR3 protein, J gene, CDR3 length, clone size, V gene, D gene. The D gene is left open where the match is weak. Clone size is shown for a subset of rows, as once, few, many or a class of expanded clone.

CDR3nt: TGTGCTAGCAGCTTACAGTCGGGCACCGGGGAGCTGTTTTTT
CDR3aa: CASSLQSGTGELFF
j_gene: TRBJ2-2
len: 14
abundance: .
v_gene: TRBV7-7
d_gene: .

CDR3nt: TGTGCCAGAAGCGATCCGGGACTAGCGGGAGAGGGTGAGCAGTTCTTC
CDR3aa: CARSDPGLAGEGEQFF
j_gene: TRBJ2-1
len: 16
abundance: .
v_gene: TRBV5-3
d_gene: TRBD2

CDR3nt: TGTGCCAGCAGCCCCGCAGGGGGGAACTCTGAAGCTTTCTTT
CDR3aa: CASSPAGGNSEAFF
j_gene: TRBJ1-1
len: 14
abundance: .
v_gene: TRBV14
d_gene: TRBD1

CDR3nt: TGTGCCAGCATGCGGGAATACTCCTACGAGCAGTACTTC
CDR3aa: CASMREYSYEQYF
j_gene: TRBJ2-7
len: 13
abundance: few
v_gene: TRBV7-9
d_gene: .

CDR3nt: TGTGCCAGCAGTTACACCGCTGGGACAGGGGCCGGCTACACCTTC
CDR3aa: CASSYTAGTGAGYTF
j_gene: TRBJ1-2
len: 15
abundance: few
v_gene: TRBV6-5
d_gene: TRBD1

CDR3nt: TGTGCCAGCAGCTTAACGGGGTCCGGGGAGCTGTTTTTT
CDR3aa: CASSLTGSGELFF
j_gene: TRBJ2-2
len: 13
abundance: .
v_gene: TRBV7-9
d_gene: .

CDR3nt: TGTGCCAGCAGCATTGGACAGGAGTTCACAGATACGCAGTATTTT
CDR3aa: CASSIGQEFTDTQYF
j_gene: TRBJ2-3
len: 15
abundance: once
v_gene: TRBV7-9
d_gene: TRBD1

CDR3nt: TGCGCCAGCAGCCCGGGGGGGGCCAGCTCTGGAAACACCATATATTTT
CDR3aa: CASSPGGASSGNTIYF
j_gene: TRBJ1-3
len: 16
abundance: medium-sized
v_gene: TRBV5-1
d_gene: .

CDR3nt: TGTGCCAGCAGCCAATCCGTTGGCAGGGGAGATGGCTACACCTTC
CDR3aa: CASSQSVGRGDGYTF
j_gene: TRBJ1-2
len: 15
abundance: .
v_gene: TRBV16
d_gene: .

CDR3nt: TGTGCGACGAACAGGGGCGGTGGTATCTCTGAAGCTTTCTTT
CDR3aa: CATNRGGGISEAFF
j_gene: TRBJ1-1
len: 14
abundance: .
v_gene: TRBV6-5
d_gene: TRBD1

CDR3nt: TGTGCCACCAGTGATTCGGGGCAGGGGCGTCGCTACACCTTC
CDR3aa: CATSDSGQGRRYTF
j_gene: TRBJ1-2
len: 14
abundance: .
v_gene: TRBV24-1
d_gene: .

CDR3nt: TGTGCCAGCCAGCCGGGACAGCGAAACACCATATATTTT
CDR3aa: CASQPGQRNTIYF
j_gene: TRBJ1-3
len: 13
abundance: once
v_gene: TRBV6-5
d_gene: TRBD1

CDR3nt: TGTGCCAGCAGCTTAGCAGGGGTCAGCTATGGCTACACCTTC
CDR3aa: CASSLAGVSYGYTF
j_gene: TRBJ1-2
len: 14
abundance: .
v_gene: TRBV7-9
d_gene: .

CDR3nt: TGTGCCAGCAGCTTAGCTTCGAGTTATGGCTACACCTTC
CDR3aa: CASSLASSYGYTF
j_gene: TRBJ1-2
len: 13
abundance: .
v_gene: TRBV13
d_gene: .

CDR3nt: TGCAGTGCTAGTGGCCGGACAGGTGCAGATACGCAGTATTTT
CDR3aa: CSASGRTGADTQYF
j_gene: TRBJ2-3
len: 14
abundance: once
v_gene: TRBV20-1
d_gene: TRBD1

CDR3nt: TGTGCCAGTAGTACTTACACAGATACGCAGTATTTT
CDR3aa: CASSTYTDTQYF
j_gene: TRBJ2-3
len: 12
abundance: .
v_gene: TRBV19
d_gene: .